These 5 T cell receptor beta chains were all obtained from the same sample, sequenced in a study of blood T cell repertoires in COVID-19. TCRdb keeps only in-frame clones here, not all; method: immunoSEQ multiplex PCR. Of tens of thousands of clones in the sample, roughly four fifths are singletons; the top ten hold around 2.7%. The sample comprised peripheral blood. These receptors came from an older woman with acute or convalescent COVID-19.

This clone was recorded a few times. The J gene is TRBJ1-1, the V gene TRBV18; weak D call: TRBD1 (5 bases). The CDR3 runs 14 residues. Germline CDR1 reads KGHSH; CDR2 reads LQKENI. V gave up 1 base and J gave up 4 bases, with 10 bases separating them. This chain's CDR3 is CASSPRQGVTEAFF. DNA of the CDR3: TGTGCCAGCTCACCACGTCAAGGGGTCACTGAAGCTTTCTTT.

The chain couples TRBV2 to TRBJ1-4; D unresolved. CDR1 and CDR2 (germline): SNHLY, FYNNEI. Trimming removed 10 bases from V and 7 bases from J, with 19 bases in between. This CDR3 has 14 residues. CDR3 in amino acids: CATSPEGLSEKLFF. In nucleotides, the CDR3 is TGTGCCACCTCCCCGGAGGGCCTGAGTGAAAAACTGTTTTTT.

The genes are TRBV7-3 and TRBJ1-1; 8 bases align to TRBD1. The V gene end was trimmed by 5 bases and the J gene end by 7 bases; junction bases not matched to a gene: 6. CDR1 is SGHTA, CDR2 FQGTGA, per germline. The CDR3 sequence is 13 residues long. CDR3: CASSTTDRGEAFF. CDR3 sequence (DNA): TGTGCCAGCAGCACAACAGACAGGGGTGAAGCTTTCTTT.

V usage is TRBV28 and J usage is TRBJ1-4, with TRBD1 identical over 8 bases. Germline CDR1 MDHEN, CDR2 SYDVKM. This CDR3 has 15 residues. J gave up 7 bases and V 2 bases, and 6 bases lay outside the gene matches. CDR3 sequence (DNA): TGTGCCAGCAGTTTACATAGGACAGGGCCTGAAAAACTGTTTTTT. This codes for CASSLHRTGPEKLFF.

The V and J genes are TRBV28 and TRBJ1-4; weak D call: TRBD1 (6 bases). V was shortened by 6 bases and J by 8 bases, with 19 bases between the two germline ends. Germline lookup yields CDR1 MDHEN and CDR2 SYDVKM. The length of the CDR3 is 15 residues. CDR3 residues: CASRSRTVRGEKLFF. The CDR3 DNA reads as TGTGCCAGCAGGTCAAGGACAGTCCGTGGAGAAAAACTGTTTTTT.